Reported below is one T cell receptor beta chain. Antigen specificity is unknown. This specimen belongs to a study of siplizumab effects on memory and regulatory T cells. Profiling relied on immunoSEQ multiplex PCR, and the TCRdb table lists in-frame clones only, not all of them. The sample yields approximately 100,000 clones, 93% seen once. Notes on the study in general: A significant reduction in alloreactive sequences traceable to unstimulated CD4+ memory cells was produced by siplizumab. Both greater diversity than memory cells and a major contribution to the alloresponse seemed to characterize naive T cells. Confirmation that proliferating Tregs from siplizumab cultures had suppressive function was not obtained. Mappable CD4+ clones that were alloreactive averaged approximately 69% Treg-derived with siplizumab versus approximately 27% in controls.

The length of the CDR3 is 13 residues. Sequencing was done on a sample of non-Treg CD4+ T cells sorted from blood. The clonotype was recovered from a human donor in good health. V is TRBV7-5 and J is TRBJ1-3. TRBV7-5 is given as a pseudogene. CDR3 in amino acids: CVRSFRVGNTIYF. The DNA of the CDR3 is TGTGTCAGAAGCTTCCGGGTTGGAAACACCATATATTTT.